The clone carrying this T cell receptor beta chain was picked up many times. No antigen is known for it. V was shortened by 5 bases and J by 4 bases, with 11 bases between the two germline ends. From germline, CDR1 is MNHNS and CDR2 SASEGT. This CDR3 spans 13 amino acids. There were TCR beta CDR3 regions amplified from RNA transcripts. HTBI primers were the set used in a first-round RT-PCR of the TCR CDR3. Each CDR3 protein gets one entry after TCRdb re-called the multiplex PCR reads with MiXCR. The sample gives fewer than 450,000 distinct CDR3 sequences, roughly 20% of which show up once; 40% is in the top ten. These data are taken from a study of T cells in Graves' hyperthyroidism and ophthalmopathy. Study results and limitations: In blood, most of the thyroid clonotypes expanded above 0.001 were also present. Median prediction lead before ophthalmopathy onset was 5 to 7 months with the model.

This receptor was obtained from a man between 18 and 35 years old with Graves' ophthalmopathy. The sequenced sample consisted of blood. This sequence joins TRBV6-1 and TRBJ1-2; weak D call: TRBD1 (5 bases). In nucleotides, the CDR3 is TGTGCCAGCAGTCCCAGGGTTAGCTATGGCTACACCTTC. Translating it yields CASSPRVSYGYTF.